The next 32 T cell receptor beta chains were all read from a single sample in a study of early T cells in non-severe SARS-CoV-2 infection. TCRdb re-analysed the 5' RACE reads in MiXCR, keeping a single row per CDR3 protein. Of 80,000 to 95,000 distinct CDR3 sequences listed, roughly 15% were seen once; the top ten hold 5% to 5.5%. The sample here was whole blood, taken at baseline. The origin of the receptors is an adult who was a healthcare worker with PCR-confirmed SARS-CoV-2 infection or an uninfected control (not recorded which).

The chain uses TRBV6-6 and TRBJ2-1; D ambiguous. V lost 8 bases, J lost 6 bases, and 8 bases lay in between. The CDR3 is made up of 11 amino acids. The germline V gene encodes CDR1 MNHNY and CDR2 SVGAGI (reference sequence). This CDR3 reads CASGVGNEQFF. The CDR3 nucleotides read TGTGCCAGCGGGGTAGGCAATGAGCAGTTCTTC.

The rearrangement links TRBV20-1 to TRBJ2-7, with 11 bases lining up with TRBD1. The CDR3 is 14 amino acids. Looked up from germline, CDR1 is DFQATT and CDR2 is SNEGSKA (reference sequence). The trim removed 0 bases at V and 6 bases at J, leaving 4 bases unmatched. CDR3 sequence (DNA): TGCAGTGCTAGAGATCGGGACAGGGGGGCCGAGCAGTACTTC. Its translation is CSARDRDRGAEQYF.

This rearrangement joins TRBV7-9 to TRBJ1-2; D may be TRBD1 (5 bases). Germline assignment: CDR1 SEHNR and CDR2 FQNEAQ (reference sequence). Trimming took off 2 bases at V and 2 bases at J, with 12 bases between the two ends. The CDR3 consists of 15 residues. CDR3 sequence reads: CASSLPGTENYGYTF. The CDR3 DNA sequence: TGTGCCAGCAGCTTACCCGGGACGGAGAACTATGGCTACACCTTC. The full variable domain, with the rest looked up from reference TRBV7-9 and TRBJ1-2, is DTGVSQNPRHKITKRGQNVTFRCDPISEHNRLYWYRQTLGQGPEFLTYFQNEAQLEKSRLLSDRFSAERPKGSFSTLEIQRTEQGDSAMYLCASSLPGTENYGYTFGSGTRLTVV.

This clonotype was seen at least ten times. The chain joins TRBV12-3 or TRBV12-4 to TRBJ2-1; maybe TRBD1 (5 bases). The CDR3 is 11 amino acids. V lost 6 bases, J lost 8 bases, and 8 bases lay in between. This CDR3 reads CASSSGYEQFF. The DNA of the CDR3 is TGTGCCAGCAGCTCAGGGTATGAGCAGTTCTTC.

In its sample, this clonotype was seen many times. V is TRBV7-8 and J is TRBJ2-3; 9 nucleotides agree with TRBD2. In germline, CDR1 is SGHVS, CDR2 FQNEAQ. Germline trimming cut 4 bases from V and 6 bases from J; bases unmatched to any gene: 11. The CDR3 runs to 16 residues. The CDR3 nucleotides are TGTGCCAGCAGCTCTCGCGGCCTAGCGGGATCCGATACGCAGTATTTT. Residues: CASSSRGLAGSDTQYF. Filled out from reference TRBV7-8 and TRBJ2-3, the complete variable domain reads GAGVSQSPRYKVAKRGQDVALRCDPISGHVSLFWYQQALGQGPEFLTYFQNEAQLDKSGLPSDRFFAERPEGSVSTLKIQRTQQEDSAVYLCASSSRGLAGSDTQYFGPGTRLTVL.

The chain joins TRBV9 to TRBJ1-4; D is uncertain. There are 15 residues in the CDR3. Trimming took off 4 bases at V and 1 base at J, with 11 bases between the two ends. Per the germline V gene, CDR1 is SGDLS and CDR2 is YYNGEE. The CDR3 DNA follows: TGTGCCAGCAGCCCGCGAGGGATAACTAATGAAAAACTGTTTTTT. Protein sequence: CASSPRGITNEKLFF.

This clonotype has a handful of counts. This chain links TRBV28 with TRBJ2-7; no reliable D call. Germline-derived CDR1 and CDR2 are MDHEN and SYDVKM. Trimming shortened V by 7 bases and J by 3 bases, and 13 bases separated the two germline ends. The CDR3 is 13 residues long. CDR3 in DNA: TGTGCCAGCACCCCCACTTTCAACTACGAGCAGTACTTC. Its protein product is CASTPTFNYEQYF.

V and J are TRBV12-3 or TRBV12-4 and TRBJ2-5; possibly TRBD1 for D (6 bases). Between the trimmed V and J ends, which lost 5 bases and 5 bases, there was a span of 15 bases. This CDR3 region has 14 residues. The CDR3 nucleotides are TGTGCCAGCAGTCCTAAACAGGGATCGGAGACCCAGTACTTC. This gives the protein CASSPKQGSETQYF.

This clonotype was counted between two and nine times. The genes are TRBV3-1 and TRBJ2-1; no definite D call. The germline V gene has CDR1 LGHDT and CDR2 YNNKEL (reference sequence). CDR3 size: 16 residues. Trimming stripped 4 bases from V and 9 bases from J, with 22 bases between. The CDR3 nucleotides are TGTGCCAGCAGCCCGGACCCCTCAAATGCAGTCCGTGAGCAGTTCTTC. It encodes CASSPDPSNAVREQFF.

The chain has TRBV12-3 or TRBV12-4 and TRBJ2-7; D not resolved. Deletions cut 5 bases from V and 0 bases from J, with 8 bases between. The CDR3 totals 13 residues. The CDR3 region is CASSPPPSYEQYF. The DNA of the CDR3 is TGTGCCAGCAGTCCACCCCCCTCCTACGAGCAGTACTTC.

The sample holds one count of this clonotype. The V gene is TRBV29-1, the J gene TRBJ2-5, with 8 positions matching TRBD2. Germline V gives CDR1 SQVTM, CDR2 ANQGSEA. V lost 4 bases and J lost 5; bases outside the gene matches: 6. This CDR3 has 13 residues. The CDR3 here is CSVGRRGEETQYF. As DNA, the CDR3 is TGCAGCGTTGGTCGGCGGGGGGAGGAGACCCAGTACTTC.

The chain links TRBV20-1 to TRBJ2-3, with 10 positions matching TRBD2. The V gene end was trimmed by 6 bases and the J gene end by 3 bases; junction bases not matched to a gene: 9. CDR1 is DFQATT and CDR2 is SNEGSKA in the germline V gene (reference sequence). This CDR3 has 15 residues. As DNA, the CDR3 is TGCAGTGCGCCGCCCGGGACTAGCGTAACAGATACGCAGTATTTT. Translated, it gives CSAPPGTSVTDTQYF.

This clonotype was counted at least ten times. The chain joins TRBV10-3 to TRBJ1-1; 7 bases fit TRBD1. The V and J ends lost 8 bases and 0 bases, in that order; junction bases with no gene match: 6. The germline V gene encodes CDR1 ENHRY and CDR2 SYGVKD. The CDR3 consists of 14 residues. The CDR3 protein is CAIRGTAMNTEAFF. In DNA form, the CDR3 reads TGTGCCATCCGGGGGACAGCCATGAACACTGAAGCTTTCTTT.

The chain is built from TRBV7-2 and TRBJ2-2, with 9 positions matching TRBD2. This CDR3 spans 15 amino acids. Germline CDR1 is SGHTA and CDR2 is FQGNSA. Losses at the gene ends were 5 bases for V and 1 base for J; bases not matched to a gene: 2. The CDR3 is CASSRLAVNTGELFF. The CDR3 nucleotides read TGTGCCAGCAGCCGACTAGCGGTGAACACCGGGGAGCTGTTTTTT.

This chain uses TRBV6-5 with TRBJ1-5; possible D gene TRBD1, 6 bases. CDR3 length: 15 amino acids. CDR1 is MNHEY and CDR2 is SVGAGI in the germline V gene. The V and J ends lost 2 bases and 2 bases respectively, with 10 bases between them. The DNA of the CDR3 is TGTGCCAGCAGTTACGCGGCAGGGGGCAATCAGCCCCAGCATTTT. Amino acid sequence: CASSYAAGGNQPQHF.

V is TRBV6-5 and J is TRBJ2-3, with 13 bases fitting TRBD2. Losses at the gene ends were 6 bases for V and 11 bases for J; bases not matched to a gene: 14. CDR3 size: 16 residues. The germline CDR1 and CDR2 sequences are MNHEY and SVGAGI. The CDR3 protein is CASSEMGTSGATGQYF. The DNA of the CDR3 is TGTGCCAGCAGCGAAATGGGGACTAGCGGGGCCACAGGGCAGTATTTT.

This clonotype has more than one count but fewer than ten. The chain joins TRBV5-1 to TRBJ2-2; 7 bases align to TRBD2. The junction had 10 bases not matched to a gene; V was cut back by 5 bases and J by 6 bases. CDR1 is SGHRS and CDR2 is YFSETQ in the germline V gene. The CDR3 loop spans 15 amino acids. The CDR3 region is CASSFQGGSAGELFF. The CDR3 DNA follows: TGCGCCAGCAGTTTCCAGGGAGGGAGCGCCGGGGAGCTGTTTTTT.

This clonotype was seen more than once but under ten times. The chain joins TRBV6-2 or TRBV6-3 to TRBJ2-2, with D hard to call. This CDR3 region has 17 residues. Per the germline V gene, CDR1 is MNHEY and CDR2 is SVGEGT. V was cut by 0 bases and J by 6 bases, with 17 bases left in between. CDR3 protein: CASSYSSYTQWSGELFF. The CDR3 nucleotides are TGTGCCAGCAGTTACTCGTCCTATACCCAGTGGTCCGGGGAGCTGTTTTTT.

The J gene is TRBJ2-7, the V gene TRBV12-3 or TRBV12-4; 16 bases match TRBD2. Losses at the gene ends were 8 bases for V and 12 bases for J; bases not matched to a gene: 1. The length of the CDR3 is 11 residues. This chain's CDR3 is CASGTSGRAYF. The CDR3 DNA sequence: TGTGCCAGCGGGACTAGCGGGAGGGCGTACTTC.

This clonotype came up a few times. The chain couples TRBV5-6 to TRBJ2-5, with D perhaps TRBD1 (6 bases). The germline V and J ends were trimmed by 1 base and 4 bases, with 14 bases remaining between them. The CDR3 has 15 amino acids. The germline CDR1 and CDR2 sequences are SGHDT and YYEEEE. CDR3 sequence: CASSLRGHTPETQYF. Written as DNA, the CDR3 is TGTGCCAGCAGCTTGCGGGGACATACCCCAGAGACCCAGTACTTC.

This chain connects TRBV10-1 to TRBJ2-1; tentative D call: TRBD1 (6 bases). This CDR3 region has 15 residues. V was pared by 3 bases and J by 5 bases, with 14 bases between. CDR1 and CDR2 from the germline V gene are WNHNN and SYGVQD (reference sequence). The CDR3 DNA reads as TGCGCCAGCAGTGAACCCGGATGGGGGCACAATGAGCAGTTCTTC. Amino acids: CASSEPGWGHNEQFF.

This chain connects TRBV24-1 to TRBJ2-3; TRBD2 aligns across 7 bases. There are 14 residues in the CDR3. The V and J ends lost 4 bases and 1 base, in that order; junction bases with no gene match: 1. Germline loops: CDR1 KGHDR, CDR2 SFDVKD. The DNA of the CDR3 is TGTGCCACCAGTGACCTAGCGGGCACAGATACGCAGTATTTT. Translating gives CATSDLAGTDTQYF.

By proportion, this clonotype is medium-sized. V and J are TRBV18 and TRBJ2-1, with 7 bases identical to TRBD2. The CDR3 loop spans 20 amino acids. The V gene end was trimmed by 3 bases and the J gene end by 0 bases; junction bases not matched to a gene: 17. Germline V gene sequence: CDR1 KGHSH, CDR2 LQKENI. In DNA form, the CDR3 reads TGTGCCAGCTCACCGCGGGAGCGGGGCGGCCCCTTAAGCTCCTACAATGAGCAGTTCTTC. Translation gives CASSPRERGGPLSSYNEQFF.

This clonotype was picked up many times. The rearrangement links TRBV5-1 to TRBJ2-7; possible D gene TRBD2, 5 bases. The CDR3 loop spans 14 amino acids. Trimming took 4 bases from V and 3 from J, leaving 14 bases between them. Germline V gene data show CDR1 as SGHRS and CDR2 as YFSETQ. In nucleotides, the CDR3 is TGCGCCAGCAGCCCCTACACTAGGAACTACGAGCAGTACTTC. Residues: CASSPYTRNYEQYF.

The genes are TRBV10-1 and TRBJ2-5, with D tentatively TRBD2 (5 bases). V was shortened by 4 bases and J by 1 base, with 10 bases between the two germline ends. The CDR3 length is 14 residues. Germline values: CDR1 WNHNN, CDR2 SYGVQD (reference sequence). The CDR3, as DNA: TGCGCCAGCAGTGCTGGGAGTGTCCAAGAGACCCAGTACTTC. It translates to CASSAGSVQETQYF.

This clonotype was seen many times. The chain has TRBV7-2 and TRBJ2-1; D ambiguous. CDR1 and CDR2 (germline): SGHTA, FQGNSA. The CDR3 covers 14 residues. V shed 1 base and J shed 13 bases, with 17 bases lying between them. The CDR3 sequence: CASSLDLAFHIQFF. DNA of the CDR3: TGTGCCAGCAGCTTAGATCTGGCCTTCCACATTCAGTTCTTC.

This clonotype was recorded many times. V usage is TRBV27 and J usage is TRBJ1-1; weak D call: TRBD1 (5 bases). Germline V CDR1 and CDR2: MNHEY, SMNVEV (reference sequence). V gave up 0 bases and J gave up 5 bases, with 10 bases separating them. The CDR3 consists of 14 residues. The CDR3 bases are TGTGCCAGCAGTTTATCGGGGGTTTGGACTGAAGCTTTCTTT. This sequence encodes CASSLSGVWTEAFF.

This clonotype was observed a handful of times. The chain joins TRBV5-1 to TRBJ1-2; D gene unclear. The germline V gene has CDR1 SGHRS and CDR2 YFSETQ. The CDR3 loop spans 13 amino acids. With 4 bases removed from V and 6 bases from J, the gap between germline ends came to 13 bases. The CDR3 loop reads CASSEETLNGYTF. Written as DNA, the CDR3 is TGCGCCAGCAGCGAAGAGACTTTGAATGGCTACACCTTC.

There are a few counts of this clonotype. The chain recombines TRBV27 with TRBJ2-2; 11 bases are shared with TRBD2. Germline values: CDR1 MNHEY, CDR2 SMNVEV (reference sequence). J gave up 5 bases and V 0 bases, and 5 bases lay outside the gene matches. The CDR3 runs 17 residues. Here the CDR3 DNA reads TGTGCCAGCAGTTTATCTAGCGGGAGGGCCCGAACCGGGGAGCTGTTTTTT. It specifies CASSLSSGRARTGELFF.

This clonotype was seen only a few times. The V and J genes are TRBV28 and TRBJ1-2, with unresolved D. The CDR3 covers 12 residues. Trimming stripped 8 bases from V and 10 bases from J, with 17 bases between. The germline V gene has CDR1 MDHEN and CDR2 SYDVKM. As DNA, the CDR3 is TGTGCCAGCGGGAGGACGGAACTTACCTACACCTTC. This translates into CASGRTELTYTF.

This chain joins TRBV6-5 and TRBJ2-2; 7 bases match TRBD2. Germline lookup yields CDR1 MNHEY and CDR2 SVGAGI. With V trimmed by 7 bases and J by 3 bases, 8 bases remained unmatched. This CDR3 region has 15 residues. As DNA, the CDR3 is TGTGCCAGCACGGGGGGACTACCGGACACCGGGGAGCTGTTTTTT. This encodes CASTGGLPDTGELFF.

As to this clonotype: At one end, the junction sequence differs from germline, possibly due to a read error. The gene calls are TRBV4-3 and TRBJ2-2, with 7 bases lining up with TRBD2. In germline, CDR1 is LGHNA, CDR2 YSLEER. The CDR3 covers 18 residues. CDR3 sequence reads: CASNQDSGRELDTGELFF. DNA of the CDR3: TGCGCCAGCAACCAAGATTCAGGGCGGGAGTTGGACACCGGGGAGCTGTTTTTT.